This T cell receptor beta chain came from a study of cytomegalovirus exposure and HLA in healthy donors. Study results and caveats: The study labeled more than 150 TCR beta chains cytomegalovirus-associated. With later analysis, a missense DCLRE1C variant became linked to TCR beta V- and J-gene trimming. Further analysis was carried out later, and it showed several of the most significant clusters appearing linked to common viral pathogens.

PCR amplification relied on 60 Vbeta primers (plus 13 Jbeta primers). The assay was immunoSEQ multiplex PCR, and TCRdb's table has in-frame clones only and misses some. This sample carries over 200,000 clones, 65% to 75% of them seen once, and the ten largest clones take 1.5% to 2%. On this clone: What it binds is not known.

This CDR3 has 15 residues. The germline V gene has CDR1 MNHEY and CDR2 SMNVEV (reference sequence). V lost 0 bases and J 4 bases, leaving 12 bases between the germline ends. The J gene is TRBJ2-5, the V gene TRBV27; D gene uncertain. This clonotype was obtained from a woman aged 30 to 39 in good health and CMV-seronegative. Sequences were obtained from PBMCs. CDR3 sequence reads: CASSLSNYPIETQYF. CDR3 bases: TGTGCCAGCAGTTTATCAAACTACCCGATAGAGACCCAGTACTTC.